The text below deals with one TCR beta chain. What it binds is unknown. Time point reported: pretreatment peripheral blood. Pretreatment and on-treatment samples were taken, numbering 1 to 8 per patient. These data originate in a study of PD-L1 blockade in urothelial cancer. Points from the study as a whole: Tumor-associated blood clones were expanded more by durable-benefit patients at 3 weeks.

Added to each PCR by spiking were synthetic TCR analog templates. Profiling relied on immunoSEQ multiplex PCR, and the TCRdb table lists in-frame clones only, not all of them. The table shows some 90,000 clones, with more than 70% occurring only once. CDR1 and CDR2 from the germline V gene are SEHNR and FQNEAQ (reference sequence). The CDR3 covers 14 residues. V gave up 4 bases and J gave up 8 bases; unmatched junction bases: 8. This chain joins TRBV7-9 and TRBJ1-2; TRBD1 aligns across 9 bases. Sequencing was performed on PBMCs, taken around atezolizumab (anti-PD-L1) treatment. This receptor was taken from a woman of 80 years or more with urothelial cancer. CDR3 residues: CASSSTGGQDGYTF. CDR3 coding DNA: TGTGCCAGCAGCTCGACAGGGGGTCAGGACGGCTACACCTTC.